The 21 T cell receptor beta chains below come from one sample, sequenced in a study of T-cell reconstitution after alpha-beta-depleted transplantation in children. Unique molecular identifiers were incorporated during preparation of the TCRbeta library. TCRdb re-called the PCR reads through MiXCR, storing one row per CDR3 protein. This table has 600,000 to 700,000 distinct CDR3 sequences, approximately 17% appearing once. The sample here was PBMCs from the stem cell graft donor, taken from the stem cell graft. The origin of the receptors is a human donor who donated a stem cell graft to a child with acute myeloid leukemia.

The V and J genes are TRBV6-5 and TRBJ2-1, with 13 positions matching TRBD2. The CDR3 is 16 residues long. After removal of 0 bases from V and 6 bases from J, the junction contained 2 bases not matched to a gene. Germline loops: CDR1 MNHEY, CDR2 SVGAGI. CDR3 nucleotides: TGTGCCAGCAGTTACTCAACTAGCGGGGGGGGCAATGAGCAGTTCTTC. This translates into CASSYSTSGGGNEQFF.

This clonotype was detected many times. The chain combines TRBV9 with TRBJ2-3; D ambiguous. Germline assignment: CDR1 SGDLS and CDR2 YYNGEE. Trimming removed 4 bases at V and 2 bases at J, with 5 bases between. This CDR3 has 12 residues. CDR3 sequence: CASSPHTDTQYF. The CDR3 DNA reads TGTGCCAGCAGCCCCCACACAGATACGCAGTATTTT.

CDR3 loop: CASSQALGNQPQHF. CDR3 bases: TGTGCCAGCAGCCAAGCGTTGGGCAATCAGCCCCAGCATTTT. The V and J genes are TRBV4-2 and TRBJ1-5, with unresolved D. The V gene lost 1 base and the J gene lost 2 bases, with 6 bases spanning the gap. The CDR3 totals 14 residues. The germline V gene encodes CDR1 LGHNA and CDR2 YNFKEQ.

This clonotype was observed at least ten times. The V call is TRBV20-1, the J call TRBJ1-2; the match to TRBD1 covers 7 bases. This CDR3 contains 12 residues. V was pared by 6 bases and J by 6 bases, with 7 bases of the junction left unmatched. CDR1 is DFQATT and CDR2 is SNEGSKA in the germline V gene (reference sequence). CDR3 in amino acids: CSAQGGWDGYTF. CDR3 nucleotides: TGCAGTGCGCAGGGGGGGTGGGATGGCTACACCTTC.

This chain uses TRBV7-9 with TRBJ2-2; D remains ambiguous. The ends were cut back, 5 bases at V and 4 bases at J, with 8 bases in the middle. This CDR3 spans 13 amino acids. Germline V lookup: CDR1 SEHNR, CDR2 FQNEAQ (reference sequence). CDR3 coding DNA: TGTGCCAGCAGCAGAGACACCACCGGGGAGCTGTTTTTT. Its protein product is CASSRDTTGELFF.

In its sample, this clonotype was seen many times. This chain uses TRBV5-5 with TRBJ1-5, with 9 bases matching TRBD1. Germline values: CDR1 SGHKS, CDR2 YYEKEE (reference sequence). This CDR3 region has 15 residues. The trim removed 4 bases at V and 3 bases at J, leaving 5 bases unmatched. The CDR3 DNA sequence: TGTGCCAGCAGCACGGGACAGGGCTTCAATCAGCCCCAGCATTTT. Amino acids: CASSTGQGFNQPQHF.

This rearrangement joins TRBV6-2 or TRBV6-3 to TRBJ1-1; D might be TRBD1 (6 bases). CDR3 length: 16 residues. Trimming shortened V by 6 bases and J by 0 bases, and 17 bases separated the two germline ends. CDR1 is MNHEY and CDR2 is SVGEGT in the germline V gene. In DNA, the CDR3 is TGTGCCAGCAGCTTTAGACAGGCGCCGATGAACACTGAAGCTTTCTTT. It yields the protein CASSFRQAPMNTEAFF.

A few counts support this clonotype. J is TRBJ2-3 and V is TRBV15, with D possibly matching TRBD2 (5 bases). Germline V gene sequence: CDR1 LNHNV, CDR2 YYDKDF (reference sequence). The CDR3 is 17 amino acids. V was pared by 0 bases and J by 0 bases, with 13 bases between. The CDR3 DNA reads as TGTGCCACCAGCAGAGATTATACTAGATTGAGCACAGATACGCAGTATTTT. This gives the protein CATSRDYTRLSTDTQYF.

This clonotype has ten or more counts. J is TRBJ2-1 and V is TRBV7-2; D is perhaps TRBD2 (5 bases). V was clipped by 0 bases and J by 15 bases, with 15 bases between them. There are 13 residues in the CDR3. Germline V gene lookup returns CDR1 SGHTA and CDR2 FQGNSA. The CDR3 DNA is TGTGCCAGCAGCTTAGCAGCGGCCCCCCGGCGGTTCTTC. Translating gives CASSLAAAPRRFF.

As concerns this clonotype: One junction end disagrees with the germline gene, perhaps due to a read error. In nucleotides, the CDR3 is TGCAGTTCTAGAGGTCTCTTGCGGGGGCGCCCCTACAATGAGCAGTTCTTC. Protein product: CSSRGLLRGRPYNEQFF. V is TRBV20-1 and J is TRBJ2-1, with D possibly matching TRBD2 (7 bases). Germline lookup yields CDR1 DFQATT and CDR2 SNEGSKA (reference sequence). CDR3 length: 17 amino acids.

The rearrangement joins TRBV20-1 to TRBJ2-5; perhaps TRBD1 as D (6 bases). The CDR3 totals 16 residues. Germline CDR1 DFQATT, CDR2 SNEGSKA (reference sequence). V was clipped by 1 base and J by 0 bases, with 15 bases between them. The DNA for the CDR3 is TGCAGTGCTAGAGTCGTCAGGGGAAAGTACCAAGAGACCCAGTACTTC. This gives the protein CSARVVRGKYQETQYF.

This clonotype was counted at least ten times. CDR3 sequence: CASSQGQVYGYTF. The CDR3 bases are TGTGCCAGCAGCCAGGGACAGGTCTATGGCTACACCTTC. The chain employs TRBV25-1 and TRBJ1-2; 8 bases are a match to TRBD1. Germline CDR1 and CDR2: MGHDK and SYGVNS. The CDR3 totals 13 residues. Trimming cost V 6 bases and J 4 bases; bases outside gene matches: 4.

CDR3 amino acids: CSAGTGGTNEKLFF. CDR3 bases: TGCAGTGCGGGGACAGGTGGAACTAATGAAAAACTGTTTTTT. The J gene is TRBJ1-4, the V gene TRBV20-1, with 8 bases fitting TRBD1. Trimming cost V 6 bases and J 1 base; bases outside gene matches: 4. This CDR3 contains 14 residues. The germline V gene has CDR1 DFQATT and CDR2 SNEGSKA (reference sequence).

The table lists this clonotype with a few counts. The V and J genes are TRBV20-1 and TRBJ1-4; weak D call: TRBD1 (6 bases). The ends were cut back, 2 bases at V and 4 bases at J, with 17 bases in the middle. From germline, CDR1 is DFQATT and CDR2 SNEGSKA (reference sequence). The CDR3 has 16 amino acids. The CDR3 loop reads CSARSSRDILNEKLFF. The CDR3 nucleotides read TGCAGTGCTAGATCGTCCCGGGACATACTTAATGAAAAACTGTTTTTT.

As concerns this clonotype: This may be a read error: a much more frequent sequence differs by one nucleotide. This CDR3 is missing its conserved last phenylalanine or tryptophan, likely due to a read error. V and J are TRBV20-1 and TRBJ2-7, with a tentative D call TRBD2 (5 bases). The V end was cut by 8 bases, the J end by 3 bases, with 14 bases between. CDR3 length: 12 amino acids. CDR1 is DFQATT and CDR2 is SNEGSKA in the germline V gene (reference sequence). The CDR3, as DNA: TGCAGTCCTCGGTCGAGGGACTACGAGCAGTACTCC. Translated, it gives CSPRSRDYEQYS.

This clonotype was detected many times. For the CDR3, the DNA is TGTGCCAGCAGCTTAGAGGGAGGGTTGCCCTACGAGCAGTACTTC. This translates into CASSLEGGLPYEQYF. This chain joins TRBV7-2 and TRBJ2-7, with TRBD2 matching 7 bases. Trimming removed 1 base from V and 2 bases from J; junction bases left unmatched: 5. Germline V gene sequence: CDR1 SGHTA, CDR2 FQGNSA. The CDR3 sequence is 15 residues long.

This clonotype has at least ten counts. The V gene is TRBV29-1, the J gene TRBJ2-1, with no clear D. Trimming stripped 6 bases from V and 6 bases from J, with 6 bases between. This CDR3 region has 10 residues. CDR1 is SQVTM, CDR2 ANQGSEA, per germline. Here the CDR3 reads CSVTSNEQFF. CDR3 bases: TGCAGCGTCACCTCCAATGAGCAGTTCTTC.

The chain joins TRBV29-1 to TRBJ2-2; D is possibly TRBD1 (5 bases). Trimming removed 3 bases from V and 0 bases from J, with 8 bases in between. This CDR3 spans 14 amino acids. Germline CDR1 reads SQVTM; CDR2 reads ANQGSEA. The CDR3 spells CSVDAQANTGELFF. CDR3 DNA sequence: TGCAGCGTTGATGCACAGGCGAACACCGGGGAGCTGTTTTTT.

This rearrangement joins TRBV12-3 or TRBV12-4 to TRBJ2-3; D not certain. V was shortened by 3 bases and J by 2 bases, with 15 bases between the two germline ends. This CDR3 has 16 residues. CDR3 bases: TGTGCCAGCAGTTTCCGGAATAGAGCCTCCACAGATACGCAGTATTTT. It encodes CASSFRNRASTDTQYF.

The rearrangement uses TRBV5-1 and TRBJ1-1; possible D gene TRBD1, 5 bases. The V and J ends lost 1 base and 7 bases respectively, with 17 bases between them. Germline V CDR1 and CDR2: SGHRS, YFSETQ. CDR3 size: 15 residues. CDR3 residues: CASSLTGGGEIEAFF. The CDR3 DNA sequence: TGCGCCAGCAGCTTGACTGGTGGAGGGGAGATTGAAGCTTTCTTT.

The rearrangement links TRBV20-1 to TRBJ1-2, with 10 bases matching TRBD1. Germline assignment: CDR1 DFQATT and CDR2 SNEGSKA (reference sequence). V shed 7 bases and J 2 bases; nucleotides not matched to a gene: 4. CDR3 length: 13 amino acids. This chain's CDR3 is CSGTGQGNYGYTF. DNA for the CDR3: TGCAGTGGGACGGGACAGGGGAACTATGGCTACACCTTC.